This T cell receptor beta chain was recovered during a study of T cells in Graves' hyperthyroidism and ophthalmopathy. Study information: The initial diagnosis was the point when peripheral blood was collected, ahead of any treatment.

This clonotype was recorded many times. RNA transcripts gave rise to amplified TCR beta CDR3 regions. HTBI primers were the set used in a first-round RT-PCR of the TCR CDR3. TCRdb re-derived calls from the multiplex PCR reads in MiXCR, one entry per CDR3 protein. This sample has some 700,000 distinct CDR3 sequences; roughly 17% occur once, and the top ten carry about 14%. For Graves' hyperthyroidism to be stable, ophthalmopathy could not progress within 18 months. Exclusion followed for patients with uncontrolled infection, other autoimmune disease, pregnancy or lactation. This TCR was sampled from a man aged 50-60 years with Graves' hyperthyroidism. Sequenced: blood.

CDR3: CASSSLTSGRAVEQYF. CDR3 nucleotide sequence: TGTGCCAGCAGTTCGCTGACTAGCGGGAGGGCCGTCGAGCAGTACTTC. The chain recombines TRBV6-2 or TRBV6-3 with TRBJ2-7, with 14 nucleotides matching TRBD2. There are 16 residues in the CDR3. Germline V lookup: CDR1 MNHEY, CDR2 SVGEGT. V trimming: 4 bases; J trimming: 6 bases; junction bases outside the gene matches: 8.